The sequence of this T cell receptor (beta chain) was determined in a study of T cells after yellow fever vaccination. With 2 bases removed from V and 4 bases from J, the gap between germline ends came to 14 bases. This CDR3 region has 15 residues. CDR1 SGHRS and CDR2 YFSETQ come from the germline V gene. UMIs were added to TCR cDNA along with a universal primer site when it was made by 5'RACE template switching. TCRdb re-called the 5' RACE reads with MiXCR, one entry per CDR3 protein. In the table there are roughly 32,000 distinct CDR3 sequences, approximately 6.6% of which are singletons. This clonotype occurred many times.

This rearrangement joins TRBV5-1 to TRBJ2-3, with a weak D call TRBD2 (6 bases). This TCR was sampled from a man between 18 and 35 years old who received the YFV17D yellow fever vaccine. Source: PBMCs, either bulk or a sorted T-cell subset (CD4+, CD8+, memory, or dextramer-sorted; not recorded which), taken on the day of the first yellow fever vaccination. CDR3 sequence (DNA): TGCGCCAGCAGCTTCGGGACTCTTAAGGCAGATACGCAGTATTTT. Amino acids: CASSFGTLKADTQYF.